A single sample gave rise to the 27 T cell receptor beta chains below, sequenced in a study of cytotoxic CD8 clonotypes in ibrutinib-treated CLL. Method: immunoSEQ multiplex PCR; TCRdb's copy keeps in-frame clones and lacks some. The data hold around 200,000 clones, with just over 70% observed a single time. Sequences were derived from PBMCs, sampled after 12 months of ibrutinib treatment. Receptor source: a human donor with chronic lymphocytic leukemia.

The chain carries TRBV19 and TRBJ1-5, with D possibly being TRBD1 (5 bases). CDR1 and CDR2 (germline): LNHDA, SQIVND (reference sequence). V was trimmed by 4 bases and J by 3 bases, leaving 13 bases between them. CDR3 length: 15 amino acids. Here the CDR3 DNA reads TGTGCCAGTAGTAGCCCCCAGGGAAACAATCAGCCCCAGCATTTT. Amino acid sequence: CASSSPQGNNQPQHF.

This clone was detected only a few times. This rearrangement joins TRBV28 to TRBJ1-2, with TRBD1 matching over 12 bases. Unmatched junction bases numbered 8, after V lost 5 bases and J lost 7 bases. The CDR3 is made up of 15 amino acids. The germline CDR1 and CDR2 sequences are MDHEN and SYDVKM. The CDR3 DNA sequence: TGTGCCAGCAGTCCCTCGGGACAGGGGGCGGGTGGCTACACCTTC. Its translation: CASSPSGQGAGGYTF.

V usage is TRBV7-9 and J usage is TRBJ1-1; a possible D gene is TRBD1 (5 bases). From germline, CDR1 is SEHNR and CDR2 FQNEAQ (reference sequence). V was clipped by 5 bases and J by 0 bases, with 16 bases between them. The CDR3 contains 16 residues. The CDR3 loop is CASSPTRGRVNTEAFF. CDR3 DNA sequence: TGTGCCAGCAGCCCCACAAGGGGAAGGGTGAACACTGAAGCTTTCTTT.

Here the CDR3 reads CASSYTAGLTGELFF. Written as DNA, the CDR3 is TGCGCCAGCAGCTACACAGCGGGTCTGACCGGGGAGCTGTTTTTT. The genes are TRBV5-1 and TRBJ2-2; tentative D call: TRBD2 (6 bases). This CDR3 is 15 amino acids long. Germline V gene lookup returns CDR1 SGHRS and CDR2 YFSETQ. V lost 3 bases, J lost 5 bases, and 14 bases lay in between.

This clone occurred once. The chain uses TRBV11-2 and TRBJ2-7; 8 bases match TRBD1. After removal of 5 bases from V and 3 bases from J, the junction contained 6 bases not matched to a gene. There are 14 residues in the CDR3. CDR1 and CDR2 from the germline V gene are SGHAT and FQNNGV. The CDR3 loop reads CASSPAGTGYEQYF. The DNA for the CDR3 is TGTGCCAGCAGCCCAGCCGGGACAGGCTACGAGCAGTACTTC.

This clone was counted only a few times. The CDR3 DNA sequence: TGTGCCAGCAGCGTCAATTATAATTCACCCCTCCACTTT. Translation: CASSVNYNSPLHF. The chain has TRBV9 and TRBJ1-6; D ambiguous. The CDR3 sequence is 13 residues long. In germline, CDR1 is SGDLS, CDR2 YYNGEE. V lost 2 bases, J lost 4 bases, and 4 bases lay in between.

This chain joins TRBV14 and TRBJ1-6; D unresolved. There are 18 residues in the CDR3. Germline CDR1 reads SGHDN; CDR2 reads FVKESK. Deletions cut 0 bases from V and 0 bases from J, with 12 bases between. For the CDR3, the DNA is TGTGCCAGCAGCCAAGACGGGTACTTCAGCTCCTATAATTCACCCCTCCACTTT. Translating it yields CASSQDGYFSSYNSPLHF.

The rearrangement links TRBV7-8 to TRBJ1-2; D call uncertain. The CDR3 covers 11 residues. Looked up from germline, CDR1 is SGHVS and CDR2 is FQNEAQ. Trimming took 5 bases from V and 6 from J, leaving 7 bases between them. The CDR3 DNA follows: TGTGCCAGCAGCCCTGTGAATGGCTACACCTTC. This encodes CASSPVNGYTF.

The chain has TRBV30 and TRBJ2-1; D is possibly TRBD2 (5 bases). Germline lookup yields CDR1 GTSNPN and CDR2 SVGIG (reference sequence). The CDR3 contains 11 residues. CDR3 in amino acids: CSGKDYNEQFF. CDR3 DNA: TGTTCCGGGAAAGACTACAATGAGCAGTTCTTC.

CDR3 in amino acids: CASSRDRGYGYTF. The CDR3 bases are TGTGCCAGCTCACGTGACAGGGGCTATGGCTACACCTTC. The chain employs TRBV18 and TRBJ1-2, with 8 positions matching TRBD1. V lost 4 bases and J lost 4; bases outside the gene matches: 2. The CDR3 totals 13 residues. The germline V gene has CDR1 KGHSH and CDR2 LQKENI.

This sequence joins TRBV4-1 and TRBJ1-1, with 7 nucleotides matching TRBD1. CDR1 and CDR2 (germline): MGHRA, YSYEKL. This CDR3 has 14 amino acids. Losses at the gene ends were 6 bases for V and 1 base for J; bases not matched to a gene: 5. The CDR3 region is CASRAQGKNTEAFF. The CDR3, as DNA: TGCGCCAGCAGAGCACAGGGGAAGAACACTGAAGCTTTCTTT.

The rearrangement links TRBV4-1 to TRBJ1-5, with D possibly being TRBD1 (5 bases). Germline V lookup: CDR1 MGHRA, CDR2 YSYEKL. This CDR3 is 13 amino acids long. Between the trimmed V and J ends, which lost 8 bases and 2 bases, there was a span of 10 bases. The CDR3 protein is CASSTGGNQPQHF. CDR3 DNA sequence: TGCGCCAGCTCAACGGGGGGCAATCAGCCCCAGCATTTT.

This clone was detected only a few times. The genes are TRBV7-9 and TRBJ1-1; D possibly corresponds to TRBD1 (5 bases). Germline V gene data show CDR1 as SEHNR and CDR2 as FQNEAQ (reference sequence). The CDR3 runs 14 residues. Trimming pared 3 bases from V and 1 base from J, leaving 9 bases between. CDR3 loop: CASSLGDRNTEAFF. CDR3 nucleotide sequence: TGTGCCAGCAGCTTGGGCGACAGGAACACTGAAGCTTTCTTT. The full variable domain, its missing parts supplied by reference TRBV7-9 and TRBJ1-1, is DTGVSQNPRHKITKRGQNVTFRCDPISEHNRLYWYRQTLGQGPEFLTYFQNEAQLEKSRLLSDRFSAERPKGSFSTLEIQRTEQGDSAMYLCASSLGDRNTEAFFGQGTRLTVV.

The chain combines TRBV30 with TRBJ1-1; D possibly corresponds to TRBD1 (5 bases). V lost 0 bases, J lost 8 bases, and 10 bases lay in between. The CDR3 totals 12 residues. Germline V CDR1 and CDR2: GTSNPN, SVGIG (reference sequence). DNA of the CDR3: TGTGCCTGGAGTGTACGCAGGGAGGAAGCTTTCTTT. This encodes CAWSVRREEAFF.

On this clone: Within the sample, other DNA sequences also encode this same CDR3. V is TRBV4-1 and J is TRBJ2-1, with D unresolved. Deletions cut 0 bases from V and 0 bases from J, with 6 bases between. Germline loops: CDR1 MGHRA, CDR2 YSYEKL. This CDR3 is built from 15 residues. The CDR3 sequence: CASSQDRFSYNEQFF. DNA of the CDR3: TGCGCCAGCAGCCAAGATCGGTTCTCCTACAATGAGCAGTTCTTC.

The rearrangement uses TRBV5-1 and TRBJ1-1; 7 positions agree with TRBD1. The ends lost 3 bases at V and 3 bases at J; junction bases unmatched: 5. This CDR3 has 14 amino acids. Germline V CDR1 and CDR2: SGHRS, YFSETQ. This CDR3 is CASSSGGQDTEAFF. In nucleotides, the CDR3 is TGCGCCAGCAGCTCAGGGGGTCAGGACACTGAAGCTTTCTTT.

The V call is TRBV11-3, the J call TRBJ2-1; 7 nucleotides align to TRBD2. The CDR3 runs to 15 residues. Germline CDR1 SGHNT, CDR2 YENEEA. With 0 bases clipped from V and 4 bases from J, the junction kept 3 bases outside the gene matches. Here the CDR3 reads CASSLEGGKYNEQFF. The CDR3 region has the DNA TGTGCCAGCAGCTTAGAGGGGGGGAAATACAATGAGCAGTTCTTC. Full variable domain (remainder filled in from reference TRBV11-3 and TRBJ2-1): EAGVVQSPRYKIIEKKQPVAFWCNPISGHNTLYWYLQNLGQGPELLIRYENEEAVDDSQLPKDRFSAERLKGVDSTLKIQPAELGDSAVYLCASSLEGGKYNEQFFGPGTRLTVL.

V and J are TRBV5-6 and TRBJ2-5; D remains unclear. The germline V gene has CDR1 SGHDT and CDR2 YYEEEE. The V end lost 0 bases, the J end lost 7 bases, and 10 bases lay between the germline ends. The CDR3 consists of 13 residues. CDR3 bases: TGTGCCAGCAGCTTGGCCGGCCGAGGGACCCAGTACTTC. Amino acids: CASSLAGRGTQYF.

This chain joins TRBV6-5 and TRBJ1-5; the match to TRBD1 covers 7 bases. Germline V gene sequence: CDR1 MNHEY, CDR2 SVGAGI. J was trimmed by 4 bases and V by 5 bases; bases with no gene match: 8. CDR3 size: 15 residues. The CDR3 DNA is TGTGCCAGCAGTAGGGGGACAGTCAGGAATCAGCCCCAGCATTTT. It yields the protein CASSRGTVRNQPQHF.

CDR3 coding DNA: TGTGCCAGCAGCTTAGAGCGGGGGGGCGTGGATGAGCAGTTCTTC. Its translation: CASSLERGGVDEQFF. V gene TRBV11-2 combines with J gene TRBJ2-1, with 9 bases matching TRBD2. CDR1 SGHAT and CDR2 FQNNGV come from the germline V gene. The CDR3 runs 15 residues. V lost 0 bases to trimming and J lost 8 bases; unmatched junction nucleotides: 5.

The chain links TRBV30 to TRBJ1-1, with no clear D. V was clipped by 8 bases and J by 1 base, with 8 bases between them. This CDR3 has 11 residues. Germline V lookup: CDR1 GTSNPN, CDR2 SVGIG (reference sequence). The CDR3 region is CAHRKNTEAFF. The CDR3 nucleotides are TGTGCCCACCGCAAGAACACTGAAGCTTTCTTT. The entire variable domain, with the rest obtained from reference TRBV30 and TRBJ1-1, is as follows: SQTIHQWPATLVQPVGSPLSLECTVEGTSNPNLYWYRQAAGRGLQLLFYSVGIGQISSEVPQNLSASRPQDRQFILSSKKLLLSDSGFYLCAHRKNTEAFFGQGTRLTVV.

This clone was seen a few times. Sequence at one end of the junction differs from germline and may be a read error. The CDR3 spells CASSLADSNSPLHF. Written as DNA, the CDR3 is TGCGCCAGCAGCTTGGCGGACAGCAATTCGCCCCTCCACTTT. This rearrangement joins TRBV5-1 to TRBJ1-6, with D maybe TRBD1 (6 bases). This CDR3 is built from 14 residues. CDR1 and CDR2 from the germline V gene are SGHRS and YFSETQ.

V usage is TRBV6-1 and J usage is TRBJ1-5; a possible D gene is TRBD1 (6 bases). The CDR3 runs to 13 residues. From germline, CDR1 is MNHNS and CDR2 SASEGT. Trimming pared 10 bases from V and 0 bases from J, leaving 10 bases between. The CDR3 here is CANLRGSNQPQHF. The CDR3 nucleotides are TGTGCCAACCTCAGGGGTAGCAATCAGCCCCAGCATTTT.

The CDR3: CASSKDRTASYEQYF. The CDR3 DNA sequence: TGTGCCAGCAGTAAAGACAGGACAGCCTCCTACGAGCAGTACTTC. The rearrangement joins TRBV6-6 to TRBJ2-7; possible D gene TRBD1, 6 bases. The CDR3 is made up of 15 amino acids. Germline V lookup: CDR1 MNHNY, CDR2 SVGAGI (reference sequence). The V gene lost 5 bases and the J gene lost 0 bases, with 14 bases spanning the gap.

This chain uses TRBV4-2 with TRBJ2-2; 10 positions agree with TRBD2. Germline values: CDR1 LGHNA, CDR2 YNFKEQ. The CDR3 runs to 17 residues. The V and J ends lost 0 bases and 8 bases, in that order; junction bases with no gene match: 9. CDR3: CASSQDRNLAGVGELFF. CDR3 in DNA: TGTGCCAGCAGCCAAGATCGGAACCTAGCGGGAGTTGGGGAGCTGTTTTTT.

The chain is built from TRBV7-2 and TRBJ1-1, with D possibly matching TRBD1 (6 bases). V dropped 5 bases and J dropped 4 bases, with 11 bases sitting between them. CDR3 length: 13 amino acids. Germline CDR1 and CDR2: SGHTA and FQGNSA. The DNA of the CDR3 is TGTGCCAGCAGCCTGAGACAGGCCACTGAAGCTTTCTTT. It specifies CASSLRQATEAFF. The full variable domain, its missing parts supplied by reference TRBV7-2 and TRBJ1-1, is GAGVSQSPSNKVTEKGKDVELRCDPISGHTALYWYRQSLGQGLEFLIYFQGNSAPDKSGLPSDRFSAERTGGSVSTLTIQRTQQEDSAVYLCASSLRQATEAFFGQGTRLTVV.

The CDR3 nucleotides read TGTGCCAGCAGTCCCGAGCGGTCGCCCTACGAGCAGTACTTC. It codes for CASSPERSPYEQYF. The V call is TRBV6-5, the J call TRBJ2-7; perhaps TRBD2 as D (5 bases). The V gene lost 5 bases and the J gene lost 2 bases, with 13 bases spanning the gap. Germline assignment: CDR1 MNHEY and CDR2 SVGAGI. The CDR3 runs 14 residues.